These T cell receptor beta chains were read from a single sample in a study of blood T cell repertoires in COVID-19. Some clones are missing from TCRdb's copy, which holds only in-frame ones; the method was immunoSEQ multiplex PCR. The profile shows some 250,000 clones, approximately 87% of them singletons. Input material: peripheral blood. These receptors all come from a woman between 25 and 40 years old with COVID-19, enrolled during active disease. Both conserved end residues are part of each CDR3. The D gene is left open where the match is weak. Clone size is shown for a subset of rows, as once, few, many or a class of expanded clone.

V	D	size	J	CDR3	DNA
TRBV3-1/TRBV3-2	NA	once	TRBJ2-2	CASSQVVTGELFF	TGTGCCAGCAGCCAAGTCGTGACCGGGGAGCTGTTTTTT
TRBV18	NA	NA	TRBJ1-1	CASSPSPGGTEAFF	TGTGCCAGCTCACCTAGTCCCGGTGGCACTGAAGCTTTCTTT
TRBV9	NA	NA	TRBJ1-4	CASSVARGGAEREKLFF	TGTGCCAGCAGCGTAGCCCGGGGGGGGGCAGAGAGAGAAAAACTGTTTTTT
TRBV11-2	NA	NA	TRBJ1-1	CASSLGEHEAFF	TGTGCCAGCAGCTTAGGGGAGCATGAAGCTTTCTTT
TRBV5-4	NA	NA	TRBJ2-3	CASSLPSEDTQYF	TGTGCCAGCAGCCTTCCGAGCGAAGATACGCAGTATTTT
TRBV6-5	NA	NA	TRBJ1-4	CASSYSTVGQGLFF	TGTGCCAGCAGTTACTCGACGGTCGGGCAGGGACTGTTTTTT
TRBV15	NA	few	TRBJ2-4	CATSRGAAVLAKNIQYF	TGTGCCACCAGCAGAGGCGCGGCCGTCCTAGCCAAAAACATTCAGTACTTC
TRBV29-1	TRBD1	many	TRBJ2-7	CSAGQGSSYEQYF	TGCAGCGCGGGACAGGGTAGCTCCTACGAGCAGTACTTC
TRBV5-4	NA	NA	TRBJ2-5	CASSPQRAFQETQYF	TGTGCCAGCAGCCCCCAGCGGGCATTTCAAGAGACCCAGTACTTC
TRBV2	TRBD2	NA	TRBJ2-3	CASSESRGITDTQYF	TGTGCCAGCAGTGAATCGCGGGGGATTACAGATACGCAGTATTTT
TRBV7-2	NA	NA	TRBJ2-1	CASSLAGGASSYNEQFF	TGTGCCAGCAGCTTAGCGGGGGGGGCTAGCTCCTACAATGAGCAGTTCTTC
TRBV10-1	TRBD2	NA	TRBJ2-5	CASSGQRGGVMETQYF	TGCGCCAGCAGTGGACAGCGGGGGGGCGTGATGGAGACCCAGTACTTC
TRBV2	TRBD1	NA	TRBJ1-2	CASSEGTGLDYTF	TGTGCCAGCAGTGAAGGGACAGGATTGGATTACACCTTC
TRBV29-1	NA	NA	TRBJ2-7	CSVVGTKAEQYF	TGCAGCGTTGTAGGGACAAAAGCCGAGCAGTACTTC
TRBV7-9	NA	NA	TRBJ1-2	CASSPIGGWDGYTF	TGTGCCAGCAGCCCCATCGGGGGGTGGGATGGCTACACCTTC
TRBV5-1	TRBD2	NA	TRBJ2-7	CASSDEAGVSYEQYF	TGCGCCAGCAGCGACGAAGCGGGGGTCTCCTACGAGCAGTACTTC